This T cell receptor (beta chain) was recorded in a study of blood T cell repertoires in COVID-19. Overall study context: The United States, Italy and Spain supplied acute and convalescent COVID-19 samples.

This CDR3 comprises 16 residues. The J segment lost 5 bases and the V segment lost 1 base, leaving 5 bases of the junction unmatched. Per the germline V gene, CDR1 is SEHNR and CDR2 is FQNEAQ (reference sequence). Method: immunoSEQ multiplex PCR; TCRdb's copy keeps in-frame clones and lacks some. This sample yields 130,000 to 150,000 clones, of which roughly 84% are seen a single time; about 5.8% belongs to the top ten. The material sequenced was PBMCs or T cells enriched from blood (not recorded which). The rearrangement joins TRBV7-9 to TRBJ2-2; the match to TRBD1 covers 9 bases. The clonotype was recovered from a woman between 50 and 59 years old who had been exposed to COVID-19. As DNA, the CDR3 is TGTGCCAGCAGCTTAGTTACAGGGGGCGCGACCGGGGAGCTGTTTTTT. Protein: CASSLVTGGATGELFF.